A single sample is the source of the 32 T cell receptor beta chains below, sequenced in a study of graft-versus-host responses after intestinal transplantation. These receptors have no known antigen. Sequencing was performed with immunoSEQ multiplex PCR; in TCRdb, only in-frame clones are kept and a portion is missing. The table includes roughly 130,000 clones, about 93% detected once. Material: unstimulated CD4+ T cells sorted from spleen or lymph node cells, obtained before intestinal transplant. These receptors were taken from a human donor who received an intestinal transplant.

The chain links TRBV4-2 to TRBJ2-1; 10 nucleotides agree with TRBD2. J was trimmed by 2 bases and V by 0 bases; bases with no gene match: 1. The CDR3 loop spans 16 amino acids. Germline V gene sequence: CDR1 LGHNA, CDR2 YNFKEQ. The CDR3 DNA follows: TGTGCCAGCAGCCAAGAAGGGACTAGCGCCTACAATGAGCAGTTCTTC. Translating it yields CASSQEGTSAYNEQFF.

The chain uses TRBV9 and TRBJ2-7; D ambiguous. There are 15 residues in the CDR3. The germline CDR1 and CDR2 sequences are SGDLS and YYNGEE. Between the trimmed V and J ends, which lost 0 bases and 3 bases, there was a span of 13 bases. The CDR3 DNA sequence: TGTGCCAGCAGCGTAGAGTTGAGTGGCATCTACGAGCAGTACTTC. Amino acids: CASSVELSGIYEQYF.

The chain employs TRBV30 and TRBJ1-3, with D unresolved. V lost 8 bases and J 0 bases, leaving 23 bases between the germline ends. This CDR3 comprises 17 residues. CDR1 is GTSNPN, CDR2 SVGIG, per germline (reference sequence). The CDR3 protein is CARKFDRGPDSGNTIYF. The DNA for the CDR3 is TGTGCCCGGAAATTTGATCGCGGACCCGACTCTGGAAACACCATATATTTT.

The chain links TRBV30 to TRBJ2-1; 8 positions match TRBD2. This CDR3 is built from 14 residues. The V gene's germline CDR1 is GTSNPN and CDR2 SVGIG (reference sequence). After removal of 4 bases from V and 4 bases from J, the junction contained 6 bases not matched to a gene. The CDR3 nucleotides are TGTGCCTGGAACGGAGCGGGAGATTACAATGAGCAGTTCTTC. It encodes CAWNGAGDYNEQFF.

The chain carries TRBV7-3 and TRBJ2-1; D unresolved. The CDR3 totals 16 residues. Trimming shortened V by 4 bases and J by 5 bases, and 18 bases separated the two germline ends. CDR1 SGHTA and CDR2 FQGTGA come from the germline V gene. The CDR3 protein is CASSSFTWTLNNEQFF. The DNA for the CDR3 is TGTGCCAGCAGCTCCTTTACTTGGACCTTGAACAATGAGCAGTTCTTC. The full variable domain, in which reference TRBV7-3 and TRBJ2-1 provide the parts outside the CDR3, is GAGVSQTPSNKVTEKGKYVELRCDPISGHTALYWYRQSLGQGPEFLIYFQGTGAADDSGLPNDRFFAVRPEGSVSTLKIQRTERGDSAVYLCASSSFTWTLNNEQFFGPGTRLTVL.

This sequence joins TRBV19 and TRBJ2-7; 9 bases match TRBD2. Germline CDR1 is LNHDA and CDR2 is SQIVND (reference sequence). Trimming at V came to 7 bases and at J to 1 base, leaving 8 bases not matched to a gene. The CDR3 runs to 15 residues. The CDR3 reads CASTPRRGGSYEQYF. DNA for the CDR3: TGTGCCAGTACCCCGAGGCGGGGGGGTTCCTACGAGCAGTACTTC.

The CDR3 here is CASIAGVTYEQYF. Here the CDR3 DNA reads TGTGCCAGCATAGCGGGAGTTACCTACGAGCAGTACTTC. The chain is built from TRBV28 and TRBJ2-7, with 9 bases matching TRBD2. The CDR3 spans 13 residues. The J segment lost 2 bases and the V segment lost 7 bases, leaving 3 bases of the junction unmatched. Germline values: CDR1 MDHEN, CDR2 SYDVKM. The full variable domain, completed using reference TRBV28 and TRBJ2-7, is DVKVTQSSRYLVKRTGEKVFLECVQDMDHENMFWYRQDPGLGLRLIYFSYDVKMKEKGDIPEGYSVSREKKERFSLILESASTNQTSMYLCASIAGVTYEQYFGPGTRLTVT.

The gene calls are TRBV14 and TRBJ2-1; possible D gene TRBD2, 6 bases. The CDR3 has 18 amino acids. In germline, CDR1 is SGHDN, CDR2 FVKESK. V gave up 1 base and J gave up 2 bases, with 18 bases separating them. DNA for the CDR3: TGTGCCAGCAGCCAAGGTAGCGGCTTCTTAACCGCCTACAATGAGCAGTTCTTC. Its protein is CASSQGSGFLTAYNEQFF.

The chain couples TRBV19 to TRBJ2-1; no definite D call. Trimming removed 9 bases at V and 10 bases at J, with 16 bases between. Per the germline V gene, CDR1 is LNHDA and CDR2 is SQIVND (reference sequence). CDR3 length equals 12 residues. The CDR3 DNA follows: TGTGCCAGCAACACCCTGTCTGGGGAGCAGTTCTTC. Its translation is CASNTLSGEQFF.

This sequence joins TRBV7-9 and TRBJ1-4; D might be TRBD1 (6 bases). This CDR3 comprises 17 residues. The germline V gene has CDR1 SEHNR and CDR2 FQNEAQ (reference sequence). Trimming pared 0 bases from V and 4 bases from J, leaving 15 bases between. The CDR3 DNA reads TGTGCCAGCAGCTTAGCGACACAGGAGGGGGTTAATGAAAAACTGTTTTTT. Protein: CASSLATQEGVNEKLFF.

This CDR3 reads CASSEIYATNEKLFF. The CDR3 bases are TGTGCCAGCAGCGAAATCTATGCAACTAATGAAAAACTGTTTTTT. The chain links TRBV6-1 to TRBJ1-4; D remains unclear. The CDR3 is 15 amino acids. Germline CDR1 MNHNS, CDR2 SASEGT. Trimming removed 6 bases from V and 0 bases from J, with 11 bases in between.

The chain employs TRBV2 and TRBJ2-2; D remains unclear. Trimming cost V 4 bases and J 0 bases, with 9 bases left between them. CDR1 is SNHLY and CDR2 is FYNNEI in the germline V gene. CDR3 length equals 15 residues. In nucleotides, the CDR3 is TGTGCCAGCAGTGTACAGAACGCGAACACCGGGGAGCTGTTTTTT. Amino acids: CASSVQNANTGELFF.

This clone was picked up one time. V gene TRBV27 combines with J gene TRBJ2-7; a possible D gene is TRBD2 (5 bases). This CDR3 has 13 amino acids. V lost 4 bases and J lost 6, with 13 bases in between. Germline loops: CDR1 MNHEY, CDR2 SMNVEV (reference sequence). The CDR3 loop reads CASSSVRGSEQYF. The DNA of the CDR3 is TGTGCCAGCAGTTCCGTCCGGGGTAGCGAGCAGTACTTC.

In regard to this clone: Distinct nucleotide sequences in the sample also encode this CDR3. This chain uses TRBV28 with TRBJ1-5; weak D call: TRBD1 (6 bases). Germline values: CDR1 MDHEN, CDR2 SYDVKM. V was trimmed by 6 bases and J by 4 bases, leaving 31 bases between them. The CDR3 is made up of 20 amino acids. CDR3: CASRITPDSFILWDNQPQHF. The CDR3 nucleotides are TGTGCCAGCAGGATCACGCCGGACAGCTTCATCTTGTGGGATAATCAGCCCCAGCATTTT. The full variable domain, rest sourced from reference TRBV28 and TRBJ1-5, is DVKVTQSSRYLVKRTGEKVFLECVQDMDHENMFWYRQDPGLGLRLIYFSYDVKMKEKGDIPEGYSVSREKKERFSLILESASTNQTSMYLCASRITPDSFILWDNQPQHFGDGTRLSIL.

The rearrangement links TRBV19 to TRBJ2-1; D may correspond to TRBD1 or TRBD2 (6 bases each). Germline V lookup: CDR1 LNHDA, CDR2 SQIVND (reference sequence). The CDR3 runs to 13 residues. V was clipped by 6 bases and J by 8 bases, with 14 bases between them. CDR3 bases: TGTGCCAGTAGGAGGGGGGCGCGGGATGAGCAGTTCTTC. Translation: CASRRGARDEQFF.

V and J are TRBV7-2 and TRBJ2-5; D might be TRBD2 (5 bases). The CDR3 contains 14 residues. Trimming pared 7 bases from V and 5 bases from J, leaving 17 bases between. Germline V gives CDR1 SGHTA, CDR2 FQGNSA. The CDR3 nucleotides read TGTGCCAGCACCTCCACGTCCCTAGCTGAGACCCAGTACTTC. Protein product: CASTSTSLAETQYF.

The CDR3 bases are TGTGCCAGCAGTGAATACAGGACAGGGGGTTACGAGCAGTACTTC. As protein: CASSEYRTGGYEQYF. The chain is built from TRBV6-1 and TRBJ2-5; TRBD1 agrees at 10 bases. The J call could be wrong; TRBJ2-7 is a better fit for the DNA end. The length of the CDR3 is 15 residues. CDR1 and CDR2 from the germline V gene are MNHNS and SASEGT.

The chain joins TRBV9 to TRBJ1-2, with a weak D call TRBD1 (6 bases). The CDR3 sequence is 14 residues long. Germline loops: CDR1 SGDLS, CDR2 YYNGEE. Deletions cut 4 bases from V and 0 bases from J, with 10 bases between. CDR3 residues: CASSPGDTNYGYTF. DNA for the CDR3: TGTGCCAGCAGCCCGGGGGACACTAACTATGGCTACACCTTC.

V is TRBV19 and J is TRBJ1-2; D uncertain. The germline gives CDR1 LNHDA, CDR2 SQIVND (reference sequence). The CDR3 loop spans 11 amino acids. Trimming took 10 bases from V and 8 from J, leaving 14 bases between them. The CDR3: CATSIGLGYTF. DNA of the CDR3: TGTGCCACAAGCATCGGCCTCGGCTACACCTTC.

This chain connects TRBV19 to TRBJ2-1; 8 bases are shared with TRBD2. This CDR3 has 15 residues. Germline V gene sequence: CDR1 LNHDA, CDR2 SQIVND (reference sequence). The V segment lost 10 bases and the J segment 3 bases; nucleotides outside the gene matches: 11. DNA for the CDR3: TGTGCCACCAGTAGCGGGGTCCATAACTACAATGAGCAGTTCTTC. Its translation: CATSSGVHNYNEQFF.

The chain carries TRBV5-1 and TRBJ2-5; TRBD2 is a possible D gene (5 bases). This CDR3 has 13 amino acids. The V end was cut by 3 bases, the J end by 2 bases, with 8 bases between. CDR1 is SGHRS, CDR2 YFSETQ, per germline. CDR3 amino acids: CASSSADQETQYF. DNA for the CDR3: TGCGCCAGCAGCTCAGCGGATCAAGAGACCCAGTACTTC.

V gene TRBV4-3 combines with J gene TRBJ2-7; possible D gene TRBD1, 5 bases. V gave up 0 bases and J gave up 0 bases, with 12 bases separating them. This CDR3 spans 16 amino acids. CDR1 and CDR2 from the germline V gene are LGHNA and YSLEER. CDR3 bases: TGCGCCAGCAGCCAAGACCTACAGGTTTCCTCCTACGAGCAGTACTTC. Amino acids: CASSQDLQVSSYEQYF.

The count of this clone is one. The genes are TRBV11-3 and TRBJ2-1; D is perhaps TRBD2 (5 bases). CDR1 is SGHNT, CDR2 YENEEA, per germline. The V end lost 4 bases, the J end lost 1 base, and 5 bases lay between the germline ends. The CDR3 totals 13 residues. The CDR3 here is CASSWTSYNEQFF. For the CDR3, the DNA is TGTGCCAGCAGCTGGACTTCCTACAATGAGCAGTTCTTC.

About this clone itself: This same CDR3 is encoded by further DNA sequences in the sample. V gene TRBV5-4 combines with J gene TRBJ2-7, with D hard to call. V gave up 3 bases and J gave up 2 bases, with 3 bases separating them. Germline-derived CDR1 and CDR2 are SGHNT and YYREEE (reference sequence). The CDR3 spans 11 residues. The CDR3: CASSSPYEQYF. The CDR3 DNA reads as TGTGCCAGCAGCTCTCCCTACGAGCAGTACTTC.

V is TRBV9 and J is TRBJ1-1; possible D gene TRBD1, 5 bases. The CDR3 runs to 15 residues. V dropped 0 bases and J dropped 2 bases, with 11 bases sitting between them. Germline values: CDR1 SGDLS, CDR2 YYNGEE. CDR3 loop: CASSVGGQGNTEAFF. DNA for the CDR3: TGTGCCAGCAGCGTAGGAGGGCAGGGAAACACTGAAGCTTTCTTT.

V is TRBV6-5 and J is TRBJ2-2, with D perhaps TRBD1 or TRBD2 (5 bases each). CDR3 length: 15 residues. V lost 7 bases, J lost 0 bases, and 12 bases lay in between. The germline CDR1 and CDR2 sequences are MNHEY and SVGAGI. The CDR3 is CASTPLGANTGELFF. The CDR3 DNA reads TGTGCCAGCACCCCCTTGGGGGCGAACACCGGGGAGCTGTTTTTT.

This clone came up once. The chain recombines TRBV9 with TRBJ2-1; D may be TRBD2 (5 bases). This CDR3 spans 13 amino acids. Germline V gene data show CDR1 as SGDLS and CDR2 as YYNGEE. The germline V and J ends were trimmed by 0 bases and 9 bases, with 10 bases remaining between them. The CDR3, as DNA: TGTGCCAGCAGCGTAGACTCGCTAGCTGAGCAGTTCTTC. Protein: CASSVDSLAEQFF.

V gene TRBV11-3 combines with J gene TRBJ2-3; no definite D call. The V end lost 8 bases, the J end lost 6 bases, and 18 bases lay between the germline ends. In germline, CDR1 is SGHNT, CDR2 YENEEA. The length of the CDR3 is 14 residues. The CDR3 coding sequence is TGTGCCAGCGCCGACCGGTTCCGAGACGATACGCAGTATTTT. Its protein product is CASADRFRDDTQYF.

The V and J genes are TRBV2 and TRBJ2-7; possibly TRBD1 or TRBD2 for D (5 bases each). CDR1 and CDR2 from the germline V gene are SNHLY and FYNNEI. Trimming removed 1 base from V and 1 base from J, with 8 bases in between. CDR3 length: 14 amino acids. The CDR3 region has the DNA TGTGCCAGCAGTGAAGGGGGGAGATCCTACGAGCAGTACTTC. Amino acids: CASSEGGRSYEQYF.

The chain uses TRBV2 and TRBJ1-5; TRBD1 might be the D (6 bases). Germline V gene lookup returns CDR1 SNHLY and CDR2 FYNNEI. The CDR3 sequence is 14 residues long. The V gene lost 6 bases and the J gene lost 8 bases, with 17 bases spanning the gap. The CDR3 nucleotides are TGTGCCAGCAGGGATGACAGGTCGGGCAAGCCCCAGCATTTT. Translation gives CASRDDRSGKPQHF.

This rearrangement joins TRBV9 to TRBJ2-2; D not certain. Germline CDR1 and CDR2: SGDLS and YYNGEE. There are 15 residues in the CDR3. With 2 bases removed from V and 6 bases from J, the gap between germline ends came to 14 bases. CDR3 sequence reads: CASSVGVLTSGELFF. The CDR3 DNA is TGTGCCAGCAGCGTTGGGGTGTTGACATCCGGGGAGCTGTTTTTT.

The rearrangement links TRBV6-1 to TRBJ1-5; D unresolved. The CDR3 has 12 residues. Germline loops: CDR1 MNHNS, CDR2 SASEGT. Trimming took off 0 bases at V and 6 bases at J, with 3 bases between the two ends. The CDR3 sequence is CASSEARQPQHF. The CDR3 DNA follows: TGTGCCAGCAGTGAAGCTCGTCAGCCCCAGCATTTT.